Following are 25 T cell receptor beta chains from one sample sequenced in a study of blood T cells in healthy people across ages. Primers used in a second PCR of about 7 to 12 cycles were a sample-barcoded 5' primer and a J-beta primer mix. TCRdb reanalysed the 5' RACE reads using MiXCR and keeps one entry per CDR3 protein. The top ten clones hold about an eighth of a sample with around 1,000,000 distinct CDR3 sequences, approximately 38% of them seen once. Sequenced sample: blood. These TCRs come from a man aged 18 to 29 in good health.

The gene calls are TRBV4-2 and TRBJ1-2, with D hard to call. This CDR3 contains 15 residues. Deletions cut 0 bases from V and 7 bases from J, with 15 bases between. The germline CDR1 and CDR2 sequences are LGHNA and YNFKEQ. CDR3 sequence reads: CASSQDGAHKSGYTF. The CDR3 DNA reads TGTGCCAGCAGCCAAGATGGCGCCCACAAGAGTGGCTACACCTTC.

The chain recombines TRBV27 with TRBJ2-4, with a tentative D call TRBD2 (7 bases). The CDR3 extends over 20 amino acids. V lost 2 bases to trimming and J lost 1 base, with 24 bases between them. Germline CDR1 is MNHEY and CDR2 is SMNVEV (reference sequence). CDR3 nucleotide sequence: TGTGCCAGCAGTTTAAGGGGGGGAGGGCTAGCTATGAGGGCCAAAAACATTCAGTACTTC. This codes for CASSLRGGGLAMRAKNIQYF.

The genes are TRBV28 and TRBJ2-5; TRBD1 is a possible D gene (6 bases). Germline CDR1 and CDR2: MDHEN and SYDVKM. Trimming removed 2 bases from V and 0 bases from J, with 10 bases in between. The CDR3 runs to 15 residues. The CDR3 nucleotides read TGTGCCAGCAGTTTAAATCCAGGGGACCAAGAGACCCAGTACTTC. This gives the protein CASSLNPGDQETQYF.

The chain has TRBV12-5 and TRBJ2-3; possible D gene TRBD2, 6 bases. V lost 2 bases, J lost 7 bases, and 22 bases lay in between. This CDR3 has 17 residues. CDR1 is LGHNT, CDR2 FRNRAP, per germline. The CDR3 is CASGLTTLGRERNTQYF. CDR3 in DNA: TGTGCTAGTGGTTTGACAACACTGGGACGGGAGCGTAATACGCAGTATTTT.

The chain recombines TRBV7-2 with TRBJ1-1; D uncertain. The germline CDR1 and CDR2 sequences are SGHTA and FQGNSA. The CDR3 extends over 15 amino acids. Trimming cost V 1 base and J 7 bases, with 16 bases left between them. This chain's CDR3 is CASSLGYGEQIEAFF. CDR3 nucleotides: TGTGCCAGCAGCTTAGGGTACGGAGAGCAAATTGAAGCTTTCTTT.

There are a few counts of this clonotype. This CDR3 is CSVETGSYNEQFF. The CDR3 DNA reads TGCAGCGTTGAAACAGGGTCCTACAATGAGCAGTTCTTC. The rearrangement joins TRBV29-1 to TRBJ2-1, with D perhaps matching TRBD1 (6 bases). CDR1 is SQVTM and CDR2 is ANQGSEA in the germline V gene. This CDR3 has 13 residues. V was cut by 2 bases and J by 1 base, with 6 bases left in between.

This clonotype was detected a few times. This chain connects TRBV12-3 or TRBV12-4 to TRBJ2-1; D is unclear. Trimming left V 6 bases short and J 4 bases short, with 22 bases between. This CDR3 comprises 17 residues. The CDR3 nucleotides are TGTGCCAGCAGCCAACTCTCCGACCGATTCGGTTACAATGAGCAGTTCTTC. Protein sequence: CASSQLSDRFGYNEQFF.

The V call is TRBV5-5, the J call TRBJ2-1, with unresolved D. V was trimmed by 4 bases and J by 0 bases, leaving 14 bases between them. The CDR3 sequence is 16 residues long. Germline V gene lookup returns CDR1 SGHKS and CDR2 YYEKEE (reference sequence). The CDR3 spells CASSPRTGSSYNEQFF. CDR3 in DNA: TGTGCCAGCAGCCCGAGGACCGGTAGCTCCTACAATGAGCAGTTCTTC. The full variable domain, in which reference TRBV5-5 and TRBJ2-1 provide the parts outside the CDR3, is DAGVTQSPTHLIKTRGQQVTLRCSPISGHKSVSWYQQVLGQGPQFIFQYYEKEERGRGNFPDRFSARQFPNYSSELNVNALLLGDSALYLCASSPRTGSSYNEQFFGPGTRLTVL.

J is TRBJ2-1 and V is TRBV4-2, with TRBD2 matching 7 bases. The CDR3 totals 16 residues. V trimming: 3 bases; J trimming: 4 bases; junction bases outside the gene matches: 9. Germline CDR1 LGHNA, CDR2 YNFKEQ. This chain's CDR3 is CASSHRSGEAYNEQFF. In DNA, the CDR3 is TGTGCCAGCAGCCATCGGAGCGGGGAAGCATACAATGAGCAGTTCTTC.

There are many counts of this clonotype. This chain joins TRBV7-2 and TRBJ2-7; perhaps TRBD1 as D (6 bases). CDR1 and CDR2 (germline): SGHTA, FQGNSA. This CDR3 has 13 amino acids. V dropped 5 bases and J dropped 4 bases, with 12 bases sitting between them. CDR3 protein: CASSPKQGYEQYF. As DNA, the CDR3 is TGTGCCAGCAGCCCAAAACAGGGATACGAGCAGTACTTC.

This clonotype has a handful of counts. This chain links TRBV11-1 with TRBJ2-1; 13 nucleotides align to TRBD2. V lost 1 base and J lost 5; bases outside the gene matches: 2. Germline V gene lookup returns CDR1 SGHAT and CDR2 FQDESV (reference sequence). The CDR3 sequence is 16 residues long. The CDR3 here is CASSLGLAGGNNEQFF. CDR3 bases: TGTGCCAGCAGCTTAGGACTAGCGGGGGGTAACAATGAGCAGTTCTTC.

The V and J genes are TRBV20-1 and TRBJ1-2, with unresolved D. The CDR3 totals 12 residues. The V and J ends lost 7 bases and 3 bases respectively, with 12 bases between them. Germline V gene lookup returns CDR1 DFQATT and CDR2 SNEGSKA (reference sequence). CDR3 DNA: TGCAGTGGCATGAGGTGGGACTATGGCTACACCTTC. Its protein product is CSGMRWDYGYTF.

The genes are TRBV20-1 and TRBJ2-5; 9 nucleotides agree with TRBD1. The better agreement between TRBJ2-7 and the DNA end casts doubt on the J call. CDR1 is DFQATT, CDR2 SNEGSKA, per germline (reference sequence). The CDR3 contains 13 residues. This chain's CDR3 is CSARRDRVYEQYF. CDR3 bases: TGCAGTGCTAGAAGGGACAGGGTTTACGAGCAGTACTTC.

The chain has TRBV9 and TRBJ1-1; the D is unclear. This CDR3 region has 14 residues. Trimming pared 4 bases from V and 0 bases from J, leaving 10 bases between. The germline CDR1 and CDR2 sequences are SGDLS and YYNGEE. The CDR3 protein is CASSPLVLNTEAFF. CDR3 bases: TGTGCCAGCAGCCCTTTGGTTTTGAACACTGAAGCTTTCTTT.

The chain recombines TRBV7-2 with TRBJ1-1; D is perhaps TRBD1 (5 bases). Germline CDR1 reads SGHTA; CDR2 reads FQGNSA. V lost 4 bases to trimming and J lost 4 bases, with 13 bases between them. The CDR3 extends over 14 amino acids. DNA for the CDR3: TGTGCCAGCAGCTCCTTGTGGGGGGGCACTGAAGCTTTCTTT. Protein sequence: CASSSLWGGTEAFF.

The rearrangement joins TRBV4-2 to TRBJ1-5; D remains ambiguous. Germline V gene sequence: CDR1 LGHNA, CDR2 YNFKEQ. This CDR3 spans 16 amino acids. Trimming shortened V by 0 bases and J by 2 bases, and 11 bases separated the two germline ends. CDR3 DNA sequence: TGTGCCAGCAGCCAAGAGTCCACAGCCGGCAATCAGCCCCAGCATTTT. Residues: CASSQESTAGNQPQHF.

This clonotype was seen a few times. This chain's CDR3 is CATSRDGKDTQYF. CDR3 in DNA: TGTGCCACCAGCAGAGATGGGAAAGATACGCAGTATTTT. The V call is TRBV15, the J call TRBJ2-3; D unresolved. V dropped 0 bases and J dropped 5 bases, with 6 bases sitting between them. The CDR3 is made up of 13 amino acids. Germline CDR1 is LNHNV and CDR2 is YYDKDF (reference sequence).

This clonotype was found once. Here the CDR3 reads CSARGASNTEAFF. CDR3 in DNA: TGCAGTGCTAGAGGGGCTTCGAACACTGAAGCTTTCTTT. The rearrangement links TRBV20-1 to TRBJ1-1; D not certain. V was cut by 1 base and J by 1 base, with 7 bases left in between. Germline V CDR1 and CDR2: DFQATT, SNEGSKA (reference sequence). This CDR3 is built from 13 residues.

This clonotype was counted between two and nine times. The chain couples TRBV6-6 to TRBJ1-1; 7 bases line up with TRBD1. J was trimmed by 6 bases and V by 7 bases; bases with no gene match: 8. Germline V gene lookup returns CDR1 MNHNY and CDR2 SVGAGI (reference sequence). This CDR3 is built from 13 residues. The CDR3 is CASNTGASAEAFF. The DNA for the CDR3 is TGTGCCAGCAATACAGGGGCTTCGGCTGAAGCTTTCTTT.

V usage is TRBV20-1 and J usage is TRBJ2-1; 8 bases are shared with TRBD1. The germline V gene encodes CDR1 DFQATT and CDR2 SNEGSKA (reference sequence). The CDR3 is made up of 13 amino acids. V gave up 6 bases and J gave up 8 bases; unmatched junction bases: 9. In DNA form, the CDR3 reads TGCAGTGCCGGACAGGGCACCATCGATGAGCAGTTCTTC. Translating gives CSAGQGTIDEQFF.

This chain joins TRBV11-1 and TRBJ2-6, with a tentative D call TRBD1 (5 bases). The CDR3 has 17 residues. Trimming stripped 4 bases from V and 0 bases from J, with 13 bases between. Per germline, CDR1 SGHAT and CDR2 FQDESV (reference sequence). The CDR3 DNA reads as TGTGCCAGCAGCTCAGGGCCCCTCCACTCTGGGGCCAACGTCCTGACTTTC. Residues: CASSSGPLHSGANVLTF.

This clonotype was seen many times. The rearrangement uses TRBV20-1 and TRBJ1-2; D call uncertain. V gave up 3 bases and J gave up 4 bases, with 9 bases separating them. The germline V gene encodes CDR1 DFQATT and CDR2 SNEGSKA (reference sequence). The CDR3 length is 12 residues. CDR3 nucleotide sequence: TGCAGTGCTAGTGTTTCGACCTATGGCTACACCTTC. Translation: CSASVSTYGYTF.

The rearrangement uses TRBV27 and TRBJ1-6; the D gene is possibly TRBD1 (5 bases). This CDR3 spans 15 amino acids. Trimming cost V 2 bases and J 10 bases, with 15 bases left between them. Germline V gene lookup returns CDR1 MNHEY and CDR2 SMNVEV (reference sequence). As DNA, the CDR3 is TGTGCCAGCAGTTTAAAACCAGGGTATGGATCACCCCTCCACTTT. It yields the protein CASSLKPGYGSPLHF.

A few counts support this clonotype. The J gene is TRBJ1-2, the V gene TRBV6-1; D perhaps matches TRBD1 (6 bases). The length of the CDR3 is 13 residues. The V gene's germline CDR1 is MNHNS and CDR2 SASEGT. V gave up 8 bases and J gave up 4 bases, with 14 bases separating them. CDR3 sequence (DNA): TGTGCCAGCCTAGCCAGGGGTCCCTATGGCTACACCTTC. Translation: CASLARGPYGYTF.

This clonotype was found a few times. The chain uses TRBV14 and TRBJ1-1; 9 nucleotides align to TRBD1. J was trimmed by 7 bases and V by 4 bases; bases with no gene match: 7. The CDR3 contains 14 residues. The V gene's germline CDR1 is SGHDN and CDR2 FVKESK. The CDR3 loop reads CASSPRQGESEAFF. DNA of the CDR3: TGTGCCAGCAGCCCCAGACAGGGGGAAAGTGAAGCTTTCTTT.